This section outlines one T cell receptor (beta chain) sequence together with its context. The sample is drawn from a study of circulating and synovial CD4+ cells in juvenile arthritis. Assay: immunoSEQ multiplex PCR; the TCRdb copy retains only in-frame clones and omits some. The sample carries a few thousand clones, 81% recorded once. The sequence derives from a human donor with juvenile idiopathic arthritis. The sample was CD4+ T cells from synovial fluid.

CDR3 sequence reads: CASSLARGVDYGYTF. In DNA, the CDR3 is TGCGCCAGCAGCCTTGCCAGGGGAGTAGACTATGGCTACACCTTC. The chain recombines TRBV4-1 with TRBJ1-2; perhaps TRBD1 as D (6 bases). Germline CDR1 reads MGHRA; CDR2 reads YSYEKL. This CDR3 is built from 15 residues. V dropped 4 bases and J dropped 3 bases, with 15 bases sitting between them.